The T cell receptor (beta chain) under discussion was sequenced for a study of cytomegalovirus exposure and HLA in healthy donors. This clone was picked up one time. Vbeta (60) and Jbeta (13) primers were used in the PCR. Using immunoSEQ multiplex PCR, the repertoire was profiled, and TCRdb retains in-frame clones only, with some absent. The top ten clones hold less than 3% of a sample with some 200,000 clones, approximately 59% of them seen once. The CDR3 covers 15 residues. V was clipped by 4 bases and J by 1 base, with 14 bases between them. CDR1 and CDR2 (germline): SGHNT, YYREEE (reference sequence).

The chain recombines TRBV5-4 with TRBJ2-5; D gene ambiguous. The sample comprised PBMCs. The source is a man in his forties or fifties in good health and CMV-seronegative. CDR3 in DNA: TGTGCCAGCAGCAAAATCGGAGAGTTCCAAGAGACCCAGTACTTC. Encoded protein: CASSKIGEFQETQYF.